One and the same sample provided the 27 T cell receptor beta chains below, sequenced in a study of early stage breast cancer tumors. TCRdb's table, derived via immunoSEQ multiplex PCR, lists solely in-frame clones and lacks some. Altogether some 32,000 clones are present, more than 65% being singletons, with the ten largest covering 9.5% to 13%. The sequenced sample consisted of breast tumor tissue. These receptors all come from a person under 45 with breast cancer.

CDR3 loop: CASSPYDGTGGGNTIYF. The CDR3 DNA follows: TGTGCCAGCTCACCGTACGACGGGACAGGGGGTGGAAACACCATATATTTT. The chain carries TRBV18 and TRBJ1-3; 11 bases line up with TRBD1. V lost 3 bases to trimming and J lost 3 bases; unmatched junction nucleotides: 7. The CDR3 contains 17 residues. Germline CDR1 and CDR2: KGHSH and LQKENI.

In this sample, this clone turned up once. The rearrangement uses TRBV6-1 and TRBJ2-2, with a weak D call TRBD1 (5 bases). Per germline, CDR1 MNHNS and CDR2 SASEGT. The V end was cut by 10 bases, the J end by 2 bases, with 8 bases between. The CDR3 contains 12 residues. This CDR3 is CATRENTGELFF. CDR3 DNA sequence: TGTGCCACCAGGGAAAACACCGGGGAGCTGTTTTTT.

This clone qualifies as medium-sized (0.01 to 0.1%). The V gene is TRBV5-8, the J gene TRBJ2-5; D ambiguous. Deletions cut 4 bases from V and 4 bases from J, with 11 bases between. The germline gives CDR1 SGHTS, CDR2 YDEGEE. This CDR3 has 13 residues. The chain's CDR3 is CASSHDVGETQYF. CDR3 DNA sequence: TGTGCCAGCAGCCACGACGTGGGAGAGACCCAGTACTTC.

The chain has TRBV4-3 and TRBJ2-3; 13 nucleotides agree with TRBD2. V lost 4 bases and J lost 4; bases outside the gene matches: 2. CDR1 is LGHNA and CDR2 is YSLEER in the germline V gene. The CDR3 has 15 residues. The CDR3 reads CASSRGLAGADTQYF. The CDR3 DNA follows: TGCGCCAGCAGCCGAGGACTAGCGGGAGCAGATACGCAGTATTTT.

The CDR3 is CAWRGGRAYNEQFF. In DNA form, the CDR3 reads TGTGCCTGGAGAGGGGGTAGGGCCTACAATGAGCAGTTCTTC. This chain links TRBV30 with TRBJ2-1; tentatively, D is TRBD1 (6 bases). The ends were cut back, 3 bases at V and 2 bases at J, with 11 bases in the middle. The CDR3 runs to 14 residues. Germline V gives CDR1 GTSNPN, CDR2 SVGIG (reference sequence).

The rearrangement joins TRBV4-3 to TRBJ2-7; TRBD1 agrees at 12 bases. V lost 1 base, J lost 6 bases, and 10 bases stayed unmatched. This CDR3 spans 17 amino acids. The germline V gene encodes CDR1 LGHNA and CDR2 YSLEER. CDR3 residues: CASSQVVPGQGAGEQYF. CDR3 DNA: TGCGCCAGCAGCCAAGTAGTACCGGGACAGGGGGCTGGCGAGCAGTACTTC.

Here the CDR3 reads CASSKGTGGNTEAFF. Written as DNA, the CDR3 is TGTGCCAGCAGCAAAGGGACAGGGGGCAACACTGAAGCTTTCTTT. J is TRBJ1-1 and V is TRBV21-1; TRBD1, the table's D call, was not compared with the DNA. TRBV21-1 is marked as a pseudogene. The CDR3 is made up of 15 amino acids.

The genes are TRBV19 and TRBJ1-4; 10 bases map to TRBD1. There are 16 residues in the CDR3. CDR1 is LNHDA and CDR2 is SQIVND in the germline V gene (reference sequence). V was pared by 3 bases and J by 5 bases, with 6 bases of the junction left unmatched. The CDR3 DNA is TGTGCCAGTAGTATTTGGGGACAGGGGAACAATGAAAAACTGTTTTTT. This sequence encodes CASSIWGQGNNEKLFF.

For the CDR3, the DNA is TGTGCCAGCACCCGTGGGGGCGGGGGCTATGGCTACACCTTC. Protein sequence: CASTRGGGGYGYTF. This chain uses TRBV9 with TRBJ1-2, with a weak D call TRBD1 (6 bases). With 6 bases removed from V and 4 bases from J, the gap between germline ends came to 16 bases. The CDR3 is made up of 14 amino acids. Per germline, CDR1 SGDLS and CDR2 YYNGEE.

The rearrangement links TRBV11-3 to TRBJ2-1; 9 bases are a match to TRBD2. The CDR3 totals 13 residues. J lost 10 bases, V lost 4 bases, and 5 bases had no gene match. The germline V gene encodes CDR1 SGHNT and CDR2 YENEEA. CDR3 nucleotides: TGTGCCAGCAGCTCCAGGCGGGAGGGGGAGCAGTTCTTC. Protein product: CASSSRREGEQFF.

This chain joins TRBV19 and TRBJ1-1, with D hard to call. The V gene's germline CDR1 is LNHDA and CDR2 SQIVND (reference sequence). Trimming pared 1 base from V and 1 base from J, leaving 7 bases between. There are 14 residues in the CDR3. The CDR3 sequence is CASSIAIPNTEAFF. For the CDR3, the DNA is TGTGCCAGTAGTATAGCAATACCGAACACTGAAGCTTTCTTT. Complete variable domain (other parts from reference TRBV19 and TRBJ1-1): DGGITQSPKYLFRKEGQNVTLSCEQNLNHDAMYWYRQDPGQGLRLIYYSQIVNDFQKGDIAEGYSVSREKKESFPLTVTSAQKNPTAFYLCASSIAIPNTEAFFGQGTRLTVV.

This clone was seen more than once but under ten times. The rearrangement uses TRBV18 and TRBJ1-2; TRBD1 matches 8 bases. The CDR3 consists of 13 residues. V trimming: 2 bases; J trimming: 4 bases; junction bases outside the gene matches: 0. CDR1 KGHSH and CDR2 LQKENI come from the germline V gene. CDR3 sequence reads: CASSPGQGYGYTF. The CDR3 DNA sequence: TGTGCCAGCTCACCAGGACAGGGCTATGGCTACACCTTC.

The V gene is TRBV11-1, the J gene TRBJ2-1, with 11 bases fitting TRBD2. The CDR3 loop spans 18 amino acids. Germline loops: CDR1 SGHAT, CDR2 FQDESV (reference sequence). V shed 0 bases and J 9 bases; nucleotides not matched to a gene: 13. The CDR3 is CASSLAGYSSGRPGEQFF. CDR3 DNA sequence: TGTGCCAGCAGCTTAGCGGGCTACTCTAGCGGGAGGCCGGGTGAGCAGTTCTTC.

The chain couples TRBV28 to TRBJ1-1, with 7 bases identical to TRBD1. The CDR3 length is 14 residues. V shed 5 bases and J 7 bases; nucleotides not matched to a gene: 10. Germline V gene data show CDR1 as MDHEN and CDR2 as SYDVKM. For the CDR3, the DNA is TGTGCCAGCAGTCTCCCCGGGACAGCGATTGAAGCTTTCTTT. Protein sequence: CASSLPGTAIEAFF.

The chain couples TRBV4-3 to TRBJ2-2; 7 bases match TRBD1. The CDR3 contains 15 residues. The ends lost 4 bases at V and 0 bases at J; junction bases unmatched: 2. CDR1 LGHNA and CDR2 YSLEER come from the germline V gene. In DNA, the CDR3 is TGCGCCAGCAGCCCTGGGACAGCGAACACCGGGGAGCTGTTTTTT. It yields the protein CASSPGTANTGELFF.

The J gene is TRBJ2-7, the V gene TRBV2, with 8 positions matching TRBD1. J lost 2 bases, V lost 7 bases, and 4 bases had no gene match. The CDR3 contains 13 residues. In germline, CDR1 is SNHLY, CDR2 FYNNEI. CDR3 in DNA: TGTGCCAGCAAAGGACAGGGACCCTACGAGCAGTACTTC. Amino acid sequence: CASKGQGPYEQYF.

By its share, this clone is medium-sized. This chain links TRBV27 with TRBJ2-7; 7 bases map to TRBD2. Germline CDR1 MNHEY, CDR2 SMNVEV (reference sequence). The CDR3 consists of 13 residues. With V trimmed by 2 bases and J by 4 bases, 2 bases remained unmatched. CDR3 nucleotides: TGTGCCAGCAGTTTAGGGGGGGAGTACGAGCAGTACTTC. This encodes CASSLGGEYEQYF.

This clone was seen a handful of times. This CDR3 is CASSPGQTTEAFF. In DNA, the CDR3 is TGTGCCAGTAGTCCAGGACAGACCACTGAAGCTTTCTTT. The chain is built from TRBV19 and TRBJ1-1, with D possibly matching TRBD1 (6 bases). Trimming cost V 5 bases and J 4 bases, with 11 bases left between them. The CDR3 has 13 residues. Germline CDR1 and CDR2: LNHDA and SQIVND (reference sequence).

This clone was seen more than once but under ten times. V is TRBV19 and J is TRBJ1-2, with TRBD1 as a possible D gene (5 bases). Germline V gene lookup returns CDR1 LNHDA and CDR2 SQIVND (reference sequence). The CDR3 has 14 amino acids. V lost 3 bases and J 4 bases, leaving 12 bases between the germline ends. In nucleotides, the CDR3 is TGTGCCAGTAGTATCGCAGACGGGGGCTATGGCTACACCTTC. As protein: CASSIADGGYGYTF. Looking up the rest from reference TRBV19 and TRBJ1-2 gives the full variable domain: DGGITQSPKYLFRKEGQNVTLSCEQNLNHDAMYWYRQDPGQGLRLIYYSQIVNDFQKGDIAEGYSVSREKKESFPLTVTSAQKNPTAFYLCASSIADGGYGYTFGSGTRLTVV.

V and J are TRBV2 and TRBJ1-2; D uncertain. Germline-derived CDR1 and CDR2 are SNHLY and FYNNEI. The CDR3 has 14 residues. With 5 bases removed from V and 4 bases from J, the gap between germline ends came to 14 bases. CDR3 amino acids: CASSLSREGYGYTF. CDR3 nucleotide sequence: TGTGCCAGCAGTTTATCCCGGGAGGGCTATGGCTACACCTTC.

To note about this clone: Relative to the germline gene, one junction end is altered; a read error may explain this. The chain carries TRBV19 and TRBJ2-1, with a possible D match to TRBD2 (5 bases). Per germline, CDR1 LNHDA and CDR2 SQIVND (reference sequence). This CDR3 has 12 residues. This CDR3 is CASSPRLSPEVF. The CDR3 region has the DNA TGTGCCAGTAGTCCACGATTAAGCCCGGAGGTCTTC.

The V call is TRBV5-8, the J call TRBJ2-3, with 9 nucleotides matching TRBD2. CDR1 and CDR2 (germline): SGHTS, YDEGEE. The CDR3 contains 16 residues. After removal of 0 bases from V and 11 bases from J, the junction contained 13 bases not matched to a gene. The CDR3 sequence is CASSLARTLAGGGQYF. DNA of the CDR3: TGTGCCAGCAGCTTGGCCCGGACACTAGCGGGTGGTGGGCAGTATTTT.

This clone was counted a few times. The V call is TRBV7-3, the J call TRBJ2-5; 12 bases line up with TRBD1. The CDR3 has 16 amino acids. The J segment lost 5 bases and the V segment lost 5 bases, leaving 9 bases of the junction unmatched. Germline CDR1 is SGHTA and CDR2 is FQGTGA. The CDR3 protein is CASSPTGTGGIETQYF. CDR3 nucleotide sequence: TGTGCCAGCAGCCCCACCGGGACAGGGGGCATCGAGACCCAGTACTTC.

This clone was counted only a few times. This sequence joins TRBV18 and TRBJ1-2, with unresolved D. Trimming removed 0 bases at V and 3 bases at J, with 2 bases between. CDR1 is KGHSH, CDR2 LQKENI, per germline. The CDR3 has 12 amino acids. The CDR3 here is CASSPPDYGYTF. CDR3 DNA sequence: TGTGCCAGCTCACCACCAGACTATGGCTACACCTTC. The variable domain in full, with the rest retrieved from reference TRBV18 and TRBJ1-2, is NAGVMQNPRHLVRRRGQEARLRCSPMKGHSHVYWYRQLPEEGLKFMVYLQKENIIDESGMPKERFSAEFPKEGPSILRIQQVVRGDSAAYFCASSPPDYGYTFGSGTRLTVV.

The chain carries TRBV11-2 and TRBJ1-1, with D unclear. The germline V gene encodes CDR1 SGHAT and CDR2 FQNNGV. Trimming removed 1 base at V and 1 base at J, with 7 bases between. This CDR3 is built from 14 residues. The CDR3 loop is CASSLVRPNTEAFF. In DNA, the CDR3 is TGTGCCAGCAGCTTAGTTAGGCCGAACACTGAAGCTTTCTTT.

The chain couples TRBV11-2 to TRBJ2-7; TRBD2 matches at 12 bases. This CDR3 contains 17 residues. Germline V lookup: CDR1 SGHAT, CDR2 FQNNGV. After removal of 4 bases from V and 2 bases from J, the junction contained 9 bases not matched to a gene. CDR3: CASSSARTSGDTYEQYF. CDR3 nucleotide sequence: TGTGCCAGCAGCTCAGCCCGGACTAGCGGGGACACCTACGAGCAGTACTTC.

The chain couples TRBV27 to TRBJ2-7; no clear D. Germline V gives CDR1 MNHEY, CDR2 SMNVEV (reference sequence). The CDR3 runs to 13 residues. Trimming removed 8 bases from V and 5 bases from J, with 16 bases in between. The chain's CDR3 is CASSTNIKDEQYF. The CDR3 nucleotides read TGTGCCAGCTCAACTAACATTAAGGACGAGCAGTACTTC.